A selection of T cell receptor beta chains follows, all from one sample in a study of Ad26.COV2.S vaccination and SARS-CoV-2 variants. Produced via immunoSEQ multiplex PCR; TCRdb's table is partial and in-frame only. The sample includes about 440,000 clones, roughly 91% of them seen just once. Specimen: peripheral blood, collected in a trial of Ad26.COV2.S vaccine versus placebo. Source of these receptors: a person aged 18-65 years who received the Ad26.COV2.S COVID-19 vaccine or a placebo. Each CDR3 is given with its conserved first and last residue. D genes are given only for firm matches. Clone size is shown for a subset of rows, as once, few, many or a class of expanded clone.

v_gene	j_gene	abundance	d_gene	len	CDR3nt	CDR3aa
TRBV15	TRBJ2-7	-	TRBD2	16	TGTGCCACCAGCGGGGGAGGGACGACATTCTTATACGAGCAGTACTTC	CATSGGGTTFLYEQYF
TRBV24-1	TRBJ2-5	-	-	15	TGTGCCACCAGTGACCCCGGGCCTGTAGGAGAGACCCAGTACTTC	CATSDPGPVGETQYF
TRBV19	TRBJ2-3	-	-	13	TGTGCCAGTAGACACGACGGGGCAAATACGCAGTATTTT	CASRHDGANTQYF
TRBV6-5	TRBJ1-2	few	TRBD1	15	TGTGCCAGCAGTTCCCGTCGGACAGGGAATTATGGCTACACCTTC	CASSSRRTGNYGYTF
TRBV21-1	TRBJ2-1	-	-	16	TGTGCCAGCAGCACAACGACTAGCGAGGAGTACAATGAGCAGTTCTTC	CASSTTTSEEYNEQFF
TRBV23-1	TRBJ2-5	-	-	15	TGCGCCAGCAGTCAATCGGAGCAGATCAGGGGGACCCAGTACTTC	CASSQSEQIRGTQYF
TRBV27	TRBJ2-1	-	-	15	TGTGCCAGCAGATTTATTCGGACATCGTACAATGAGCAGTTCTTC	CASRFIRTSYNEQFF
TRBV30	TRBJ2-5	-	TRBD2	13	TGTGCCTGGGCCATGGGAGGGATCGCGACCCAGTACTTC	CAWAMGGIATQYF
TRBV5-8	TRBJ1-5	-	-	14	TGTGCCAGCAGCTTGTCTGGGGTAGATCAGCCCCAGCATTTT	CASSLSGVDQPQHF
TRBV7-2	TRBJ2-3	-	-	11	TGTGCCAGCAGCGTTACAGATACGCAGTATTTT	CASSVTDTQYF
TRBV29-1	TRBJ2-7	-	TRBD1	19	TGCAGCGTATTCTGGGACAGGGGAATAGTCCGATGGCCGTCCTACGAGCAGTACTTC	CSVFWDRGIVRWPSYEQYF
TRBV28	TRBJ1-3	-	TRBD1	14	TGTGCCAGCAGTACAGGGGGAACTGGAAACACCATATATTTT	CASSTGGTGNTIYF
TRBV5-6	TRBJ2-7	-	-	15	TGTGCCAGCAGCTTAAAGGAAGCGAGCCTCTACGAGCAGTACTTC	CASSLKEASLYEQYF
TRBV7-6	TRBJ2-1	-	TRBD2	15	TGTGCCAGCAGCGGAGGGGCTAGCGGGAAGAATGAGCAGTTCTTC	CASSGGASGKNEQFF
TRBV28	TRBJ1-2	-	-	16	TGTGCCAGCAGTCCAATACTCCCCGGGACTCTTTATGGCTACACCTTC	CASSPILPGTLYGYTF
TRBV23-1	TRBJ2-3	-	TRBD2	15	TGCGCCAGCAGTCAATGGACTAGCGTCACAGATACGCAGTATTTT	CASSQWTSVTDTQYF
TRBV6-6	TRBJ2-7	-	-	11	TGTGCCAGCAGTTCTTCTCTTGAGCAGTACTTC	CASSSSLEQYF
TRBV2	TRBJ2-7	-	-	15	TGTGCCAGCAGTGAGGGATCTACGAGCTCCTACGAGCAGTACTTC	CASSEGSTSSYEQYF
TRBV29-1	TRBJ2-7	-	TRBD1	13	TGCAGCGTTGATGGACAGGGGATGAACGAGCAGTACTTC	CSVDGQGMNEQYF
TRBV5-4	TRBJ2-3	-	TRBD2	16	TGTGCCAGCAGCTTGGGTCTAGCGGGAGATTTAGATACGCAGTATTTT	CASSLGLAGDLDTQYF
TRBV25-1	TRBJ2-2	-	TRBD1	12	TGTGCCAGCAGGGACAGGGGCGGGGAGCTGTTTTTT	CASRDRGGELFF
TRBV7-2	TRBJ1-3	-	-	16	TGTGCCAGCAGCTTAGCGCATCAGGGTAGAGGAAACACCATATATTTT	CASSLAHQGRGNTIYF
TRBV6-6	TRBJ2-5	-	TRBD1	13	TGTGCCAGCAGGAAACAGGGGAAAGAGACCCAGTACTTC	CASRKQGKETQYF
TRBV5-1	TRBJ1-4	-	TRBD1	16	TGCGCCAGCGGCTCGGGACAGGGCTTCGCTAATGAAAAACTGTTTTTT	CASGSGQGFANEKLFF
TRBV10-3	TRBJ2-7	few	-	16	TGTGCCATCAGTGCTGCCAGCGGAGGCTTCTCCTACGAGCAGTACTTC	CAISAASGGFSYEQYF
TRBV10-3	TRBJ2-3	-	-	15	TGTGCCATCAGTGAAATGGAAGGGTTAACAGATACGCAGTATTTT	CAISEMEGLTDTQYF
TRBV27	TRBJ2-2	few	TRBD1	14	TGTGCCAGCAGTTTGACAGGGGGCAGCGGGGAGCTGTTTTTT	CASSLTGGSGELFF
TRBV24-1	TRBJ2-7	-	TRBD2	17	TGTGCCACCAGTGAGGCTGGGACTAGCGGGAGCTCCTACGAGCAGTACTTC	CATSEAGTSGSSYEQYF
TRBV19	TRBJ2-2	many	-	16	TGTGCCAGTAGTATGTTAACGGGAGCGAACACCGGGGAGCTGTTTTTT	CASSMLTGANTGELFF
TRBV6-4	TRBJ2-2	-	-	14	TGTGCCAGCAGCCCGGGACGAGACACCGGGGAGCTGTTTTTT	CASSPGRDTGELFF
TRBV5-1	TRBJ2-1	-	TRBD2	14	TGCGCCAGCAGAAGAATAGCGGGCGACAATGAGCAGTTCTTC	CASRRIAGDNEQFF
TRBV7-2	TRBJ2-1	-	-	14	TGTGCCAGCAGCCCCGGACTCGGTTACAATGAGCAGTTCTTC	CASSPGLGYNEQFF
TRBV5-1	TRBJ1-6	-	TRBD1	16	TGCGCCAGCAGCTCGGGACAGAGCTCCTATAATTCACCCCTCCACTTT	CASSSGQSSYNSPLHF
TRBV5-6	TRBJ2-7	-	TRBD2	14	TGTGCCAGCAGCTTGAGCGGGAGTACGTACGAGCAGTACTTC	CASSLSGSTYEQYF